A single TCR beta chain is shown here with its context. Some clones are missing from TCRdb's copy, which holds only in-frame ones; the method was immunoSEQ multiplex PCR. Of 61,000 or so clones listed, roughly 90% are singletons. This entry is derived from a study of blood T cell repertoires in COVID-19. Overall study: PBMCs, B-cell-depleted T cells, or T cells were the source of the cDNA or gDNA that made up the material.

The CDR3 is 13 residues long. Trimming cost V 2 bases and J 4 bases, with 6 bases left between them. The germline gives CDR1 MNHEY, CDR2 SMNVEV (reference sequence). Sequencing used peripheral blood. The TCR was taken from a woman aged 45 to 65 with active or convalescent COVID-19. The rearrangement links TRBV27 to TRBJ1-5; D is possibly TRBD1 (6 bases). CDR3 amino acids: CASSLDRNQPQHF. The CDR3 nucleotides read TGTGCCAGCAGTTTAGACAGGAATCAGCCCCAGCATTTT.